This T cell receptor beta chain was sequenced in a study of T cell changes during pregnancy in multiple sclerosis (dated by TCRdb to the late 2010s). For the study in its entirety: The study looked at changes in the T cell repertoire across pregnancy in women with multiple sclerosis.

Spanning cysteine to phenylalanine, the CDR3 consists of 14 amino acids. The CDR3 DNA has 42 bases and is translated from base 1. Trimming leaves V shorter by 7 bases and J shorter by 2 bases, with the junction holding 6 bases beyond the gene matches. CDR1 and CDR2, per the germline V gene, are SGHAT and FQNNGV. A remark on this clone: It has no known antigen specificity. Base qualities are not provided; no much larger clone lies one nucleotide away.

To prepare the library, the immunoSEQ multiplex PCR assay was applied. TCRdb stores this immuneACCESS table with in-frame sequences only. Part of the clones is absent; in the studies checked, under half of the shortfall reflects unresolved V genes, and no reason is known for the rest. This sample is represented by 65,000 to 80,000 clones; about 92% of them were singletons. The top ten constitute over 2% of the sample. The rearrangement combines TRBV11-2 with TRBJ2-5, with 8 bases matching TRBD1. This clonotype was sampled from a female donor with multiple sclerosis, enrolled in a pregnancy study. Sequences were derived from peripheral blood, sampled in the second trimester of pregnancy. The CDR3 corresponds to CASMGDRLQETQYF. The base sequence is TGTGCCAGCATGGGGGACAGGTTACAAGAGACCCAGTACTTC.